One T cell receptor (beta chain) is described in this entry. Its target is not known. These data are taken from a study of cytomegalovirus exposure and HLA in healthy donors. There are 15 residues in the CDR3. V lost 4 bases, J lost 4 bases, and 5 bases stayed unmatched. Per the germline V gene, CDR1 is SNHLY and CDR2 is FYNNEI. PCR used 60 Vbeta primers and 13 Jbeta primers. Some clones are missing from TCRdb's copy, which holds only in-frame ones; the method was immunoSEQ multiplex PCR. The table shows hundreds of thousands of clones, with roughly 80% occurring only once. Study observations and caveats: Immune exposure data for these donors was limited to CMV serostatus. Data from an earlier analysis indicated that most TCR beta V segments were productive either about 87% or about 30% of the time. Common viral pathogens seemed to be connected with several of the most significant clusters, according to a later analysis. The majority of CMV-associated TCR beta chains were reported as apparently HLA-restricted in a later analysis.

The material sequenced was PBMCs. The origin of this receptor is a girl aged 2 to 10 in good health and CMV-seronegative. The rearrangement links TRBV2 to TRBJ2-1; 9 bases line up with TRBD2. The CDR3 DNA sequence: TGTGCCAGCAGTGTAGAGACTAGCGGTTACAATGAGCAGTTCTTC. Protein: CASSVETSGYNEQFF.